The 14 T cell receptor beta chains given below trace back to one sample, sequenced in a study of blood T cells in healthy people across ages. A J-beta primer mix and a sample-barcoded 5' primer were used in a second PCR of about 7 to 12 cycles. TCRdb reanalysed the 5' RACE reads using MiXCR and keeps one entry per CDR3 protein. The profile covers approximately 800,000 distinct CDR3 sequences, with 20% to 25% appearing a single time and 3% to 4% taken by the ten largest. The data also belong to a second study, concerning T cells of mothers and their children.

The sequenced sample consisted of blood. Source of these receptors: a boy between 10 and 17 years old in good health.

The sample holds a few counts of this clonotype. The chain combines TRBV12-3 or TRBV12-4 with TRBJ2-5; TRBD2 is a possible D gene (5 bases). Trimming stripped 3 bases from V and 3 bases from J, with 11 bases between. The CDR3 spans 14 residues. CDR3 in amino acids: CASSLDFDKETQYF. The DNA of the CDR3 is TGTGCCAGCAGTTTGGACTTCGACAAAGAGACCCAGTACTTC.

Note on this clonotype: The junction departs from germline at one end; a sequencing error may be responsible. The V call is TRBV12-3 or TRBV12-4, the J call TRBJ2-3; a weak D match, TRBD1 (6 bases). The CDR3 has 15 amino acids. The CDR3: CASSLWTVQADTEYF. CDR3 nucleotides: TGTGCCAGCAGTCTGTGGACAGTTCAGGCGGATACGGAGTATTTT.

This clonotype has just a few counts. DNA of the CDR3: TGTGCCAGCAGTTTTCCCCCAACTCAAGACAGGGGGGAATACAATGAGCAGTTCTTC. It codes for CASSFPPTQDRGEYNEQFF. The chain has TRBV27 and TRBJ2-5; 9 bases are a match to TRBD1. Near its end, the DNA agrees better with TRBJ2-1, so the J call may be wrong. CDR3 size: 19 residues. Germline values: CDR1 MNHEY, CDR2 SMNVEV (reference sequence).

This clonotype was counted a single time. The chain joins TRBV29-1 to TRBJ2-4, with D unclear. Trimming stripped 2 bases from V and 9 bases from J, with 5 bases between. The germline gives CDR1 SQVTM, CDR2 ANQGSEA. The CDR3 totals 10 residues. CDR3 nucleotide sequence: TGCAGCGTTGAAAAACCCATTCAGTACTTC. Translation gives CSVEKPIQYF.

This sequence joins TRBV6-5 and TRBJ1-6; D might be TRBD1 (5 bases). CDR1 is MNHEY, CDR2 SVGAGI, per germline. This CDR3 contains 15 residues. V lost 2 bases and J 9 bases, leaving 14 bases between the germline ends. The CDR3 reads CASSYGTLGISPLHF. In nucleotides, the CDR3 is TGTGCCAGCAGTTACGGGACCCTGGGAATTTCACCCCTCCACTTT.

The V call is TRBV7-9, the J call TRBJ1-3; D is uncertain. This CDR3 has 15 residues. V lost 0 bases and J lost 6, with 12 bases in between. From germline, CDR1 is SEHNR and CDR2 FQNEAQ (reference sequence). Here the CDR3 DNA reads TGTGCCAGCAGCTTAGCGGGCCGGCGAGCAAACACCATATATTTT. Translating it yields CASSLAGRRANTIYF.

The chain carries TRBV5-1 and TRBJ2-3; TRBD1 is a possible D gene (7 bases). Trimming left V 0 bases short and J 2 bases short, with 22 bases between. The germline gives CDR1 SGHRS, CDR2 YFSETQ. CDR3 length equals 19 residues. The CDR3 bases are TGCGCCAGCAGCTTGGGACAGGGACTCCTCGGGGTAATCACAGATACGCAGTATTTT. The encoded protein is CASSLGQGLLGVITDTQYF.

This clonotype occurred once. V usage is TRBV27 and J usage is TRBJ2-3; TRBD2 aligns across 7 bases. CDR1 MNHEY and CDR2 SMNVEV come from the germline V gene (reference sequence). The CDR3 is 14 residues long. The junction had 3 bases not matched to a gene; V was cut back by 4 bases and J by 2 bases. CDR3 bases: TGTGCCAGCAGTTCCGGGAGGACCACAGATACGCAGTATTTT. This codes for CASSSGRTTDTQYF.

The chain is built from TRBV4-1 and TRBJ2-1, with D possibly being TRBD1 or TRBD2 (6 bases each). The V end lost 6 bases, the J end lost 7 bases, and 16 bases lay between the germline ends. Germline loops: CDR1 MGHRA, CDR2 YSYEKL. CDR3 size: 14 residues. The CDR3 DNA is TGCGCCAGCAGACTAGGGGGGACTTCAAATGAGCAGTTCTTC. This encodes CASRLGGTSNEQFF.

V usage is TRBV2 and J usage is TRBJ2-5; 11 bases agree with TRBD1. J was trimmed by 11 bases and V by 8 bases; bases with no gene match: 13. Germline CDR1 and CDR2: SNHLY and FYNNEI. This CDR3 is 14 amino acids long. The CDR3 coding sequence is TGTGCCAGCCAGTGGACAGGGGGCTTTTATGAGCAGTACTTC. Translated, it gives CASQWTGGFYEQYF.

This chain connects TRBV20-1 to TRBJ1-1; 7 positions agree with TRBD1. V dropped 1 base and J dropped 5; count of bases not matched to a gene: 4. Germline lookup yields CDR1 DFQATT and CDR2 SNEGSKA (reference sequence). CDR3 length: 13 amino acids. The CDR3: CSARVRGKTEAFF. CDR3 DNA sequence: TGCAGTGCTAGAGTCAGGGGGAAGACTGAAGCTTTCTTT.

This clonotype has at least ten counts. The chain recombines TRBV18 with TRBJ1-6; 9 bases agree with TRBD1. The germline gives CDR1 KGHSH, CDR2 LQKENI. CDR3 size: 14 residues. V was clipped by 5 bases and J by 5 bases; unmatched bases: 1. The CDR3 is CASSRDRDNSPLHF. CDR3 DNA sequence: TGTGCCAGCTCAAGGGACAGGGATAATTCACCCCTCCACTTT. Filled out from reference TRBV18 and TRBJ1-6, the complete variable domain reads NAGVMQNPRHLVRRRGQEARLRCSPMKGHSHVYWYRQLPEEGLKFMVYLQKENIIDESGMPKERFSAEFPKEGPSILRIQQVVRGDSAAYFCASSRDRDNSPLHFGNGTRLTVT.

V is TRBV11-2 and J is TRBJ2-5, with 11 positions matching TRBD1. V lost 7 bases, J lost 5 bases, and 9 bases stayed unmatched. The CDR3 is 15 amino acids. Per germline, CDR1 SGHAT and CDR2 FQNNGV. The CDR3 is CASTKRTGGEETQYF. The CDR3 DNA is TGTGCCAGCACCAAAAGGACAGGGGGCGAGGAGACCCAGTACTTC.

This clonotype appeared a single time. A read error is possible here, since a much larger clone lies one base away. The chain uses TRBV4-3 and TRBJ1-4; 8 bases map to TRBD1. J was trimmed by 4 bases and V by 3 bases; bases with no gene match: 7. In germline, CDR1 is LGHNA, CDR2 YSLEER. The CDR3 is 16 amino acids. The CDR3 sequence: CASSQGQVIINEKLFF. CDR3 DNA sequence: TGCGCCAGCAGCCAGGGACAGGTGATCATTAATGAAAAACTGTTTTTT.